The 20 T cell receptor beta chains below were found in one sample sequenced in a study of T cell repertoires in cytomegalovirus infection. Each CDR3 protein gets one entry after TCRdb re-called the reads with MiXCR. The sample holds about 740,000 distinct CDR3 sequences, 30% to 40% seen once. These TCRs are of unknown antigen specificity. The sample was cultured PBMCs, taken from culture after CMV antigen stimulation. These receptors were obtained from a human donor in good health (CMV status not recorded). Some clones in this sample may be carry-over from other donors' samples.

This chain uses TRBV5-6 with TRBJ1-2; D is ambiguous. CDR3 size: 15 residues. V lost 1 base, J lost 5 bases, and 15 bases lay in between. The germline gives CDR1 SGHDT, CDR2 YYEEEE. The CDR3 spells CASSLIGWESYGYTF. In nucleotides, the CDR3 is TGTGCCAGCAGCTTGATTGGATGGGAATCGTATGGCTACACCTTC.

In this sample, this clonotype turned up a few times. This chain connects TRBV3-1 to TRBJ1-6, with D unresolved. Trimming removed 1 base at V and 14 bases at J, with 12 bases between. Germline CDR1 LGHDT, CDR2 YNNKEL (reference sequence). This CDR3 has 13 amino acids. The CDR3 sequence: CASSQAWVPSLHF. CDR3 bases: TGTGCCAGCAGCCAAGCCTGGGTCCCATCCCTCCACTTT.

This clonotype was seen ten or more times. This chain links TRBV7-2 with TRBJ2-5; the D is unclear. The CDR3 spans 18 residues. Germline V gene sequence: CDR1 SGHTA, CDR2 FQGNSA. Trimming cost V 2 bases and J 1 base, with 20 bases left between them. The CDR3 spells CASSLPADRQAGQETQYF. The DNA of the CDR3 is TGTGCCAGCAGCTTACCGGCGGACCGTCAGGCAGGCCAAGAGACCCAGTACTTC. Full variable domain (missing parts from reference TRBV7-2 and TRBJ2-5): GAGVSQSPSNKVTEKGKDVELRCDPISGHTALYWYRQSLGQGLEFLIYFQGNSAPDKSGLPSDRFSAERTGGSVSTLTIQRTQQEDSAVYLCASSLPADRQAGQETQYFGPGTRLLVL.

This sequence joins TRBV20-1 and TRBJ2-1, with a tentative D call TRBD2 (6 bases). CDR1 and CDR2 from the germline V gene are DFQATT and SNEGSKA (reference sequence). The V gene lost 5 bases and the J gene lost 3 bases, with 23 bases spanning the gap. This CDR3 has 17 residues. The CDR3 spells CSAQERPGGIRYNEQFF. CDR3 sequence (DNA): TGCAGTGCTCAAGAACGTCCCGGGGGAATTCGCTACAATGAGCAGTTCTTC.

This chain links TRBV11-2 with TRBJ2-3; D uncertain. V was shortened by 3 bases and J by 2 bases, with 15 bases between the two germline ends. The CDR3 contains 16 residues. CDR1 SGHAT and CDR2 FQNNGV come from the germline V gene. The CDR3 loop reads CASSFHWIATTDTQYF. DNA of the CDR3: TGTGCCAGCAGCTTCCACTGGATAGCCACCACAGATACGCAGTATTTT.

This clonotype was detected ten times or more. This CDR3 is CASRGRDRGPYEQYF. Written as DNA, the CDR3 is TGTGCCAGCAGGGGCCGGGACAGGGGTCCCTACGAGCAGTACTTC. This chain joins TRBV6-1 and TRBJ2-7, with 10 bases lining up with TRBD1. J was trimmed by 2 bases and V by 6 bases; bases with no gene match: 7. This CDR3 comprises 15 residues. CDR1 is MNHNS and CDR2 is SASEGT in the germline V gene.

This clonotype was found a few times. The J gene is TRBJ1-2, the V gene TRBV7-8; the D is unclear. Per the germline V gene, CDR1 is SGHVS and CDR2 is FQNEAQ. The CDR3 is 15 residues long. V was trimmed by 5 bases and J by 8 bases, leaving 21 bases between them. This CDR3 is CASSDPGSLVGGYTF. The CDR3 region has the DNA TGTGCCAGCAGCGACCCCGGGTCTCTCGTCGGAGGCTACACCTTC.

This clonotype was counted only a few times. V and J are TRBV9 and TRBJ1-4; possibly TRBD1 for D (6 bases). The CDR3 is 15 amino acids. The germline gives CDR1 SGDLS, CDR2 YYNGEE. V was cut by 1 base and J by 8 bases, with 15 bases left in between. CDR3 sequence reads: CASSVMEGVGEKLFF. CDR3 sequence (DNA): TGTGCCAGCAGCGTAATGGAGGGGGTAGGGGAAAAACTGTTTTTT.

This clonotype was seen a few times. This CDR3 reads CASSSGPSGSQNIQYF. CDR3 nucleotide sequence: TGCGCCAGCAGCTCGGGTCCTAGCGGGAGCCAAAACATTCAGTACTTC. J is TRBJ2-4 and V is TRBV5-1; TRBD2 agrees at 10 bases. The trim removed 3 bases at V and 5 bases at J, leaving 8 bases unmatched. Germline values: CDR1 SGHRS, CDR2 YFSETQ. The CDR3 contains 16 residues.

The rearrangement links TRBV19 to TRBJ2-7; D ambiguous. Germline CDR1 and CDR2: LNHDA and SQIVND (reference sequence). The CDR3 is made up of 15 amino acids. Trimming pared 7 bases from V and 8 bases from J, leaving 24 bases between. CDR3 sequence: CASTKSLRARHKQYF. CDR3 DNA sequence: TGTGCCAGTACTAAAAGTCTCCGGGCCCGTCATAAGCAGTACTTC.

This chain connects TRBV2 to TRBJ2-1, with D unclear. CDR1 and CDR2 (germline): SNHLY, FYNNEI. This CDR3 has 13 amino acids. Trimming stripped 4 bases from V and 8 bases from J, with 12 bases between. The CDR3: CASSGEAKDEQFF. The CDR3 bases are TGTGCCAGCAGTGGGGAAGCTAAGGATGAGCAGTTCTTC.

The sample holds a few counts of this clonotype. V gene TRBV7-6 combines with J gene TRBJ1-1, with D possibly TRBD1 on 6 matching bases. Trimming stripped 6 bases from V and 4 bases from J, with 12 bases between. The CDR3 is made up of 13 amino acids. Germline V gene sequence: CDR1 SGHVS, CDR2 FNYEAQ. The CDR3 DNA is TGTGCCAGCAGTAACACAGGGAGCACTGAAGCTTTCTTT. The encoded protein is CASSNTGSTEAFF. Combining the CDR3 with reference TRBV7-6 and TRBJ1-1 gives the whole variable domain GAGVSQSPRYKVTKRGQDVALRCDPISGHVSLYWYRQALGQGPEFLTYFNYEAQQDKSGLPNDRFSAERPEGSISTLTIQRTEQRDSAMYRCASSNTGSTEAFFGQGTRLTVV.

The chain combines TRBV6-5 with TRBJ1-1, with D perhaps TRBD1 (5 bases). In germline, CDR1 is MNHEY, CDR2 SVGAGI. The CDR3 runs to 14 residues. Trimming pared 2 bases from V and 3 bases from J, leaving 10 bases between. CDR3 in amino acids: CASSYGGGYTEAFF. The DNA for the CDR3 is TGTGCCAGCAGTTACGGGGGGGGTTACACTGAAGCTTTCTTT.

The chain employs TRBV11-2 and TRBJ2-7, with 7 bases lining up with TRBD1. The V segment lost 5 bases and the J segment 2 bases; nucleotides outside the gene matches: 6. Germline values: CDR1 SGHAT, CDR2 FQNNGV. There are 14 residues in the CDR3. The CDR3 nucleotides are TGTGCCAGCAGCACGAACAGGGGCCCCTACGAGCAGTACTTC. It yields the protein CASSTNRGPYEQYF. The full variable domain, with the rest looked up from reference TRBV11-2 and TRBJ2-7, is EAGVAQSPRYKIIEKRQSVAFWCNPISGHATLYWYQQILGQGPKLLIQFQNNGVVDDSQLPKDRFSAERLKGVDSTLKIQPAKLEDSAVYLCASSTNRGPYEQYFGPGTRLTVT.

The CDR3 sequence: CSARVTGTSGGFTSTDTQYF. In nucleotides, the CDR3 is TGCAGTGCTAGGGTGACAGGAACTAGCGGGGGATTTACTAGCACAGATACGCAGTATTTT. The V gene is TRBV20-1, the J gene TRBJ2-3; 11 nucleotides align to TRBD2. The CDR3 runs to 20 residues. The germline CDR1 and CDR2 sequences are DFQATT and SNEGSKA (reference sequence). The V gene end was trimmed by 3 bases and the J gene end by 0 bases; junction bases not matched to a gene: 17.

There are a few counts of this clonotype. The rearrangement links TRBV3-1 to TRBJ1-1; D remains unclear. V lost 1 base, J lost 1 base, and 13 bases lay in between. The V gene's germline CDR1 is LGHDT and CDR2 YNNKEL (reference sequence). This CDR3 has 16 amino acids. DNA of the CDR3: TGTGCCAGCAGCCAAGGGTATAGAGGGTGGAACACTGAAGCTTTCTTT. It translates to CASSQGYRGWNTEAFF.

A few counts support this clonotype. This rearrangement joins TRBV10-2 to TRBJ1-2; 9 positions agree with TRBD1. The CDR3 is made up of 14 amino acids. The V and J ends lost 3 bases and 3 bases, in that order; junction bases with no gene match: 2. The germline gives CDR1 WSHSY, CDR2 SAAADI. CDR3: CASSDGQGYYGYTF. Written as DNA, the CDR3 is TGCGCCAGCAGTGATGGACAGGGGTACTATGGCTACACCTTC.

The V gene is TRBV7-2, the J gene TRBJ2-2; a weak D match, TRBD2 (5 bases). Germline V gives CDR1 SGHTA, CDR2 FQGNSA. Trimming stripped 5 bases from V and 0 bases from J, with 13 bases between. This CDR3 has 16 amino acids. CDR3 sequence (DNA): TGTGCCAGCAGCGCCCACGGCGGGTCGAACACCGGGGAGCTGTTTTTT. Amino acid sequence: CASSAHGGSNTGELFF.

The chain employs TRBV4-2 and TRBJ2-5; tentatively, D is TRBD2 (5 bases). From germline, CDR1 is LGHNA and CDR2 YNFKEQ. Deletions cut 0 bases from V and 4 bases from J, with 9 bases between. The CDR3 has 14 residues. This CDR3 is CASSQEGRGETQYF. The DNA of the CDR3 is TGTGCCAGCAGCCAAGAGGGTCGGGGAGAGACCCAGTACTTC.

This clonotype was seen repeatedly, ten times or more. The V and J genes are TRBV7-6 and TRBJ2-3; 8 bases match TRBD2. Unmatched junction bases numbered 5, after V lost 1 base and J lost 2 bases. This CDR3 spans 16 amino acids. Germline CDR1 reads SGHVS; CDR2 reads FNYEAQ. The CDR3 coding sequence is TGTGCCAGCAGCTTAGTGGCGGGGGGATTCACAGATACGCAGTATTTT. Translation: CASSLVAGGFTDTQYF. Drawing the rest from reference TRBV7-6 and TRBJ2-3, the complete variable domain is GAGVSQSPRYKVTKRGQDVALRCDPISGHVSLYWYRQALGQGPEFLTYFNYEAQQDKSGLPNDRFSAERPEGSISTLTIQRTEQRDSAMYRCASSLVAGGFTDTQYFGPGTRLTVL.